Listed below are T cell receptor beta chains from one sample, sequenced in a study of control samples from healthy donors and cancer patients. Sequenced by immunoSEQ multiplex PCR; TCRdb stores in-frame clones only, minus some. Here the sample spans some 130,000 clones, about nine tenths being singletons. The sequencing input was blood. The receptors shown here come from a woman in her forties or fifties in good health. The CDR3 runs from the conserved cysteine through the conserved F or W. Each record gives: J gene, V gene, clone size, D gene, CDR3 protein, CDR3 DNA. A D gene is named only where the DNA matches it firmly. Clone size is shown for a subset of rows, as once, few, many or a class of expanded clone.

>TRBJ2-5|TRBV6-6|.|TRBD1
CASSYSRQGAETQYF
TGTGCCAGCAGTTACTCGAGACAGGGGGCAGAGACCCAGTACTTC
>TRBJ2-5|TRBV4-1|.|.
CASSQPRTTRETQYF
TGCGCCAGCAGCCAACCCCGCACAACAAGGGAGACCCAGTACTTC
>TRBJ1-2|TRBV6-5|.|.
CASSYGDSGGYTF
TGTGCCAGCAGTTACGGGGACTCCGGTGGCTACACCTTC
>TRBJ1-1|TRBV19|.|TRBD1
CASSIDRGQAPFF
TGTGCCAGTAGTATAGATCGGGGACAGGCCCCTTTCTTT
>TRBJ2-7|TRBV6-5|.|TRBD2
CASSYSSLAVSYEQYF
TGTGCCAGCAGTTACTCGAGCCTAGCGGTCTCCTACGAGCAGTACTTC
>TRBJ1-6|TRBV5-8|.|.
CASSLRSPLHF
TGTGCCAGCAGCTTGCGGTCACCCCTCCACTTT
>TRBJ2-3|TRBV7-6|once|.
CASSFVGNTDTQYF
TGTGCCAGCAGCTTTGTGGGGAACACAGATACGCAGTATTTT
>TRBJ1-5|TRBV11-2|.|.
CASSLDGRRPQHF
TGTGCCAGCAGCTTAGATGGGAGGCGGCCCCAGCATTTT
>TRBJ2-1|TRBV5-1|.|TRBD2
CASSWSGRASYNEQFF
TGCGCCAGCAGCTGGAGCGGGAGGGCCTCCTACAATGAGCAGTTCTTC
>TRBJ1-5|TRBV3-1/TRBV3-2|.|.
CASSQMGSGQPQHF
TGTGCCAGCAGCCAAATGGGGTCGGGACAGCCCCAGCATTTT
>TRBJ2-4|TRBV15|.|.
CATTSGDFAKNIQYF
TGTGCCACCACCTCCGGGGACTTTGCCAAAAACATTCAGTACTTC
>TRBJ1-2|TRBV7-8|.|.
CASSHTRGGRHGYTF
TGTGCCAGCAGCCACACCCGGGGGGGGCGGCATGGCTACACCTTC
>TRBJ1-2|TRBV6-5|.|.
CASSLTSNYGYTF
TGTGCCAGCAGTCTCACCTCTAACTATGGCTACACCTTC
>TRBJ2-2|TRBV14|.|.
CASTQTRAGELFF
TGTGCCAGCACCCAGACTCGGGCCGGGGAGCTGTTTTTT
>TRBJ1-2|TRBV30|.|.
CAWSGQVLGSGYTF
TGTGCCTGGAGTGGACAGGTCCTCGGGAGTGGCTACACCTTC
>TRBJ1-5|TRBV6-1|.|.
CASSELPRAPNQPQHF
TGTGCCAGCAGTGAATTGCCCAGGGCCCCTAATCAGCCCCAGCATTTT
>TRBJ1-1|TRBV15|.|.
CATSLSPNTEAFF
TGTGCCACCAGCCTTTCACCGAACACTGAAGCTTTCTTT
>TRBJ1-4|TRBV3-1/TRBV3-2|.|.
CASSQEAPGTGAEKLFF
TGTGCCAGCAGCCAAGAGGCGCCAGGGACTGGCGCCGAAAAACTGTTTTTT
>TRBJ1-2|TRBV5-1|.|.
CASSLDSVYGYTF
TGCGCCAGCAGCTTAGACAGCGTCTATGGCTACACCTTC
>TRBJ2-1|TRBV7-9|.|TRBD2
CASSPPWGGSHEQFF
TGTGCCAGCAGTCCTCCCTGGGGCGGGAGTCATGAGCAGTTCTTC
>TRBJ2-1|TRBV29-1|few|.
CSVGKGSYNEQFF
TGCAGCGTGGGAAAGGGCTCCTACAATGAGCAGTTCTTC
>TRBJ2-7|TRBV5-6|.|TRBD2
CASSWRPGGKSRGSFEQYF
TGTGCCAGCAGCTGGCGGCCGGGAGGGAAGTCCCGTGGTTCCTTCGAGCAGTACTTC
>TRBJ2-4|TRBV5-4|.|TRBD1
CASSLGGTALAKNIQYF
TGTGCCAGCAGCTTGGGTGGGACAGCACTAGCCAAAAACATTCAGTACTTC
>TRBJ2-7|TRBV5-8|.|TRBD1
CASSSRDRSSYEQYF
TGTGCCAGCAGCTCGAGGGACAGGAGCTCCTACGAGCAGTACTTC
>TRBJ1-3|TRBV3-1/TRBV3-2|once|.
CASSQEEGPSSGNTIYF
TGTGCCAGCAGCCAAGAAGAGGGGCCGAGCTCTGGAAACACCATATATTTT
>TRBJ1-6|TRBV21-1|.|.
CASNPDSPSRNSPLHF
TGTGCCAGCAACCCGGACAGCCCAAGTAGGAATTCACCCCTCCACTTT
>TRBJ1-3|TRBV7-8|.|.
CASSLLGIPSGNTIYF
TGTGCCAGCAGCTTACTGGGGATCCCCTCTGGAAACACCATATATTTT
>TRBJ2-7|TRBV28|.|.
CASRTGPGEQYF
TGTGCCAGCAGGACGGGGCCGGGAGAGCAGTACTTC
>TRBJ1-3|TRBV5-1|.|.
CASSLDQELAGNTIYF
TGCGCCAGCAGCTTGGACCAGGAACTAGCGGGAAACACCATATATTTT
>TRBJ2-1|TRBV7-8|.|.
CASSSLLRGNNEQFF
TGTGCCAGCAGCTCCCTACTGAGGGGGAACAATGAGCAGTTCTTC
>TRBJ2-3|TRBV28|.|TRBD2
CASSAGTSGATYTDTQYF
TGTGCCAGCAGCGCCGGGACTAGCGGGGCTACGTACACAGATACGCAGTATTTT
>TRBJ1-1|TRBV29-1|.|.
CSSARGERGTEAFF
TGCAGCTCTGCCCGGGGGGAGAGGGGCACTGAAGCTTTCTTT
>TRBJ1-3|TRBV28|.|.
CASRVSGVGGNTIYF
TGTGCCAGCAGGGTCTCAGGGGTAGGGGGAAACACCATATATTTT
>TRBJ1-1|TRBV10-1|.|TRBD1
CASSGTGGLTEAFF
TGCGCCAGCAGTGGGACAGGGGGCCTTACTGAAGCTTTCTTT
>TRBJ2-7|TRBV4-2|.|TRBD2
CASSRTTSDKILREQYF
TGTGCCAGCAGCCGGACAACTAGCGACAAAATCCTTCGCGAGCAGTACTTC
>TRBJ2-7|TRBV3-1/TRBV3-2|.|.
CASSHGSVRGISEQYF
TGTGCCAGCAGCCATGGATCCGTCCGGGGAATTAGCGAGCAGTACTTC
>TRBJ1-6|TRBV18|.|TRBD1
CASSRDSYNSPLHF
TGTGCCAGCTCACGGGACAGCTATAATTCACCCCTCCACTTT
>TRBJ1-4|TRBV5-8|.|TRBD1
CASSLAGTGREKLFF
TGTGCCAGCAGCTTGGCCGGGACAGGGCGCGAAAAACTGTTTTTT
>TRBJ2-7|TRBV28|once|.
CASSRAYYEQYF
TGTGCCAGCAGCAGGGCCTACTACGAGCAGTACTTC
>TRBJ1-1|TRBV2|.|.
CATFSTEAFF
TGTGCCACGTTTTCCACTGAAGCTTTCTTT
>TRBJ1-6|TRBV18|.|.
CASSPFTAWSSYNSPLHF
TGTGCCAGCTCACCGTTCACGGCATGGAGCTCCTATAATTCACCCCTCCACTTT
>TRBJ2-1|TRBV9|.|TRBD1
CASSVGSGGNEQFF
TGTGCCAGCAGCGTAGGCTCAGGGGGCAATGAGCAGTTCTTC
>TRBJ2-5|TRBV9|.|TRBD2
CASSVGVAGVETQYF
TGTGCCAGCAGCGTAGGGGTAGCGGGGGTCGAGACCCAGTACTTC
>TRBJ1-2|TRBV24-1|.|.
CATSAGDNYGYTF
TGTGCCACCAGTGCCGGGGACAATTATGGCTACACCTTC
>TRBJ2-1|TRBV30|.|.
CASLLTYNEQFF
TGTGCCTCCCTATTAACCTACAATGAGCAGTTCTTC
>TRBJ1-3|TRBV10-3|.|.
CAISEPTPGTALETPYIF
.
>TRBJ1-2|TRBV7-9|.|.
CASSPRSSGGYTF
TGTGCCAGCAGCCCGCGGTCTTCGGGGGGCTACACCTTC
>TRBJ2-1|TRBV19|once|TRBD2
CASSLWTSGVSEQFF
TGTGCCAGTAGCCTCTGGACTAGTGGAGTGAGTGAGCAGTTCTTC
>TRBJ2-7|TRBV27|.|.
CASSTPTGSYEQYF
TGTGCCAGCAGTACCCCGACAGGATCCTACGAGCAGTACTTC